Listed here are 30 T cell receptor beta chains from one sample, sequenced in a study of cytomegalovirus exposure and HLA in healthy donors. In the PCR, 60 Vbeta and 13 Jbeta primers were used. Some clones are missing from TCRdb's copy, which holds only in-frame ones; the method was immunoSEQ multiplex PCR. Here the sample spans 300,000 or so clones, approximately 85% being singletons. Sequenced sample: PBMCs. These receptors were collected from a middle-aged woman in good health and CMV-seropositive.

This chain connects TRBV28 to TRBJ1-3; D is unclear. This CDR3 region has 14 residues. Germline CDR1 is MDHEN and CDR2 is SYDVKM. The germline V and J ends were trimmed by 11 bases and 1 base, with 15 bases remaining between them. The CDR3 region is CACGEPASGNTIYF. In nucleotides, the CDR3 is TGTGCCTGCGGAGAGCCGGCGTCTGGAAACACCATATATTTT.

The chain has TRBV7-2 and TRBJ2-5; D gene ambiguous. Per germline, CDR1 SGHTA and CDR2 FQGNSA. The CDR3 is made up of 11 amino acids. The V and J ends lost 4 bases and 7 bases respectively, with 7 bases between them. CDR3 DNA: TGTGCCAGCAGCTCTTACGGGACCCAGTACTTC. This sequence encodes CASSSYGTQYF.

Only a few counts were recorded for this clone. V gene TRBV7-9 combines with J gene TRBJ2-7, with 9 bases that match TRBD2. CDR3 size: 16 residues. Germline V gene lookup returns CDR1 SEHNR and CDR2 FQNEAQ (reference sequence). Germline trimming cut 5 bases from V and 6 bases from J; bases unmatched to any gene: 14. CDR3 loop: CASSRSVLAGAIEQYF. Written as DNA, the CDR3 is TGTGCCAGCAGCCGATCAGTTTTAGCGGGAGCGATCGAGCAGTACTTC.

The chain combines TRBV19 with TRBJ2-7; 7 bases agree with TRBD1. The germline V gene has CDR1 LNHDA and CDR2 SQIVND (reference sequence). V trimming: 6 bases; J trimming: 0 bases; junction bases outside the gene matches: 5. The length of the CDR3 is 14 residues. The CDR3 DNA reads as TGTGCCAGTAGATTGACAGGGAGCTCCTACGAGCAGTACTTC. Protein product: CASRLTGSSYEQYF. Drawing the rest from reference TRBV19 and TRBJ2-7, the complete variable domain is DGGITQSPKYLFRKEGQNVTLSCEQNLNHDAMYWYRQDPGQGLRLIYYSQIVNDFQKGDIAEGYSVSREKKESFPLTVTSAQKNPTAFYLCASRLTGSSYEQYFGPGTRLTVT.

The chain is built from TRBV29-1 and TRBJ2-3; 7 bases fit TRBD2. Trimming cost V 7 bases and J 2 bases; bases outside gene matches: 6. The germline V gene encodes CDR1 SQVTM and CDR2 ANQGSEA. The CDR3 loop spans 13 amino acids. The DNA of the CDR3 is TGCAGCGACTCCCGGGACTACACAGATACGCAGTATTTT. This sequence encodes CSDSRDYTDTQYF.

The V and J genes are TRBV30 and TRBJ2-1; D perhaps matches TRBD1 (6 bases). The V gene lost 3 bases and the J gene lost 10 bases, with 13 bases spanning the gap. Germline loops: CDR1 GTSNPN, CDR2 SVGIG (reference sequence). There are 12 residues in the CDR3. The CDR3 reads CAWSARGLEQFF. CDR3 DNA sequence: TGTGCCTGGAGCGCCAGGGGATTGGAGCAGTTCTTC.

The CDR3 sequence: CASSVTAGAGANVLTF. Written as DNA, the CDR3 is TGTGCCAGCAGCGTAACTGCAGGGGCTGGGGCCAACGTCCTGACTTTC. This chain joins TRBV9 and TRBJ2-6; D perhaps matches TRBD1 (6 bases). With 1 base removed from V and 2 bases from J, the gap between germline ends came to 10 bases. Germline CDR1 is SGDLS and CDR2 is YYNGEE. The CDR3 loop spans 16 amino acids.

The rearrangement links TRBV30 to TRBJ1-2; TRBD1 is a possible D gene (6 bases). Trimming pared 6 bases from V and 3 bases from J, leaving 23 bases between. From germline, CDR1 is GTSNPN and CDR2 SVGIG (reference sequence). The CDR3 runs to 16 residues. The CDR3: CACGGNTGAGDYGYTF. CDR3 nucleotide sequence: TGTGCCTGTGGGGGCAATACAGGAGCCGGGGACTATGGCTACACCTTC.

The chain joins TRBV9 to TRBJ1-1; D is unresolved. CDR1 is SGDLS, CDR2 YYNGEE, per germline. The CDR3 has 15 residues. V lost 1 base to trimming and J lost 1 base, with 11 bases between them. In nucleotides, the CDR3 is TGTGCCAGCAGCGTAACCCAGGTGGGGAACACTGAAGCTTTCTTT. Translation gives CASSVTQVGNTEAFF.

The chain uses TRBV30 and TRBJ2-5, with 7 bases aligning to TRBD2. The CDR3 has 14 amino acids. Germline V gene sequence: CDR1 GTSNPN, CDR2 SVGIG (reference sequence). J gave up 1 base and V 7 bases, and 9 bases lay outside the gene matches. CDR3: CAFISLASQETQYF. CDR3 nucleotides: TGTGCCTTCATATCACTAGCGTCCCAAGAGACCCAGTACTTC.

V and J are TRBV29-1 and TRBJ1-5, with a weak D call TRBD1 (5 bases). The CDR3 has 13 amino acids. Trimming took 4 bases from V and 5 from J, leaving 12 bases between them. Germline V gene sequence: CDR1 SQVTM, CDR2 ANQGSEA. DNA for the CDR3: TGCAGCGTTGCTACCGGGACTCATCAGCCCCAGCATTTT. This translates into CSVATGTHQPQHF.

The V call is TRBV25-1, the J call TRBJ2-1, with 7 bases fitting TRBD2. Germline-derived CDR1 and CDR2 are MGHDK and SYGVNS. The V and J ends lost 0 bases and 10 bases, in that order; junction bases with no gene match: 3. CDR3 length equals 13 residues. CDR3 sequence: CASSEYVLAEQFF. In DNA form, the CDR3 reads TGTGCCAGCAGTGAATATGTACTAGCGGAGCAGTTCTTC.

The chain joins TRBV11-2 to TRBJ2-5; tentative D call: TRBD1 (5 bases). The end of the DNA is better explained by TRBJ2-7, so the J call may be wrong. The CDR3 runs 14 residues. Germline CDR1 reads SGHAT; CDR2 reads FQNNGV. CDR3 loop: CASLGHPFFVEQYF. The DNA for the CDR3 is TGTGCCAGCCTCGGACACCCGTTTTTTGTCGAGCAGTACTTC.

This chain links TRBV30 with TRBJ1-6, with a possible D match to TRBD1 (5 bases). Germline lookup yields CDR1 GTSNPN and CDR2 SVGIG (reference sequence). The germline V and J ends were trimmed by 4 bases and 7 bases, with 8 bases remaining between them. This CDR3 is built from 12 residues. CDR3 coding DNA: TGTGCCTGGACAGGGTCCAATTCACCCCTCCACTTT. This sequence encodes CAWTGSNSPLHF.

The V gene is TRBV5-1, the J gene TRBJ1-2, with D uncertain. Germline V CDR1 and CDR2: SGHRS, YFSETQ. V lost 0 bases, J lost 4 bases, and 13 bases lay in between. This CDR3 has 15 residues. The DNA of the CDR3 is TGCGCCAGCAGCTTGGCCTTACAGTCCCGCTATGGCTACACCTTC. Translating it yields CASSLALQSRYGYTF.

This chain uses TRBV5-1 with TRBJ1-3; possible D gene TRBD1, 5 bases. The CDR3 runs 16 residues. CDR1 is SGHRS and CDR2 is YFSETQ in the germline V gene. Trimming pared 4 bases from V and 4 bases from J, leaving 18 bases between. CDR3 amino acids: CASSPGGWGSGNTIYF. The CDR3 nucleotides read TGCGCCAGCAGCCCGGGGGGTTGGGGCAGCGGAAACACCATATATTTT.

The chain couples TRBV30 to TRBJ1-1; D possibly corresponds to TRBD1 (6 bases). Per germline, CDR1 GTSNPN and CDR2 SVGIG (reference sequence). The CDR3 sequence is 13 residues long. V was clipped by 4 bases and J by 2 bases, with 11 bases between them. The CDR3 DNA follows: TGTGCCTGGACCCAGGGGTTTAACACTGAAGCTTTCTTT. Its translation is CAWTQGFNTEAFF.

This sequence joins TRBV27 and TRBJ1-2; 7 nucleotides agree with TRBD1. The CDR3 consists of 15 residues. The junction had 11 bases not matched to a gene; V was cut back by 8 bases and J by 2 bases. Germline V gives CDR1 MNHEY, CDR2 SMNVEV (reference sequence). The CDR3 sequence: CASGKGATGNYGYTF. Here the CDR3 DNA reads TGTGCCAGCGGAAAGGGGGCAACAGGGAACTATGGCTACACCTTC.

This chain uses TRBV6-6 with TRBJ1-2, with a weak D call TRBD1 (5 bases). The CDR3 has 14 amino acids. V lost 5 bases, J lost 4 bases, and 14 bases lay in between. Germline V gene lookup returns CDR1 MNHNY and CDR2 SVGAGI (reference sequence). CDR3 amino acids: CASSRLGGSYGYTF. In DNA form, the CDR3 reads TGTGCCAGCAGTCGACTGGGGGGGAGCTATGGCTACACCTTC.

Here the CDR3 reads CASSPRPPTANTEAFF. For the CDR3, the DNA is TGTGCCAGCAGCCCCCGACCACCGACAGCGAACACTGAAGCTTTCTTT. The chain employs TRBV7-8 and TRBJ1-1; perhaps TRBD1 as D (5 bases). Deletions cut 5 bases from V and 1 base from J, with 17 bases between. CDR3 length: 16 amino acids. Germline lookup yields CDR1 SGHVS and CDR2 FQNEAQ.

Details on this clone: Other nucleotide sequences in the sample specify the same CDR3. J is TRBJ2-5 and V is TRBV7-2; D uncertain. This CDR3 comprises 11 residues. V lost 5 bases, J lost 5 bases, and 6 bases lay in between. Germline values: CDR1 SGHTA, CDR2 FQGNSA. CDR3 nucleotides: TGTGCCAGCAGCCTTCTTGAGACCCAGTACTTC. Protein: CASSLLETQYF. The complete variable domain, with remaining parts taken from reference TRBV7-2 and TRBJ2-5, reads GAGVSQSPSNKVTEKGKDVELRCDPISGHTALYWYRQSLGQGLEFLIYFQGNSAPDKSGLPSDRFSAERTGGSVSTLTIQRTQQEDSAVYLCASSLLETQYFGPGTRLLVL.

This clone was seen just once. The V gene is TRBV6-5, the J gene TRBJ2-7; D may be TRBD2 (7 bases). The V gene lost 6 bases and the J gene lost 3 bases, with 15 bases spanning the gap. This CDR3 contains 14 residues. Germline V gene sequence: CDR1 MNHEY, CDR2 SVGAGI. The CDR3 sequence is CASRGGGAFYEQYF. The CDR3 coding sequence is TGTGCCAGCAGAGGGGGAGGGGCCTTCTACGAGCAGTACTTC.

CDR3 sequence (DNA): TGTGCCAGCAGCTTGTCGGGACAGGGGCTCTCTGGGGCCAACGTCCTGACTTTC. It specifies CASSLSGQGLSGANVLTF. This chain connects TRBV5-4 to TRBJ2-6, with TRBD1 matching over 10 bases. The germline gives CDR1 SGHNT, CDR2 YYREEE (reference sequence). This CDR3 is built from 18 residues. Unmatched junction bases numbered 4, after V lost 1 base and J lost 0 bases.

The rearrangement joins TRBV5-1 to TRBJ1-3; D ambiguous. V lost 4 bases, J lost 7 bases, and 9 bases lay in between. The germline V gene has CDR1 SGHRS and CDR2 YFSETQ. The CDR3 covers 12 residues. Here the CDR3 reads CASSQSGNTIYF. DNA of the CDR3: TGCGCCAGCAGCCAATCCGGGAACACCATATATTTT.

V is TRBV27 and J is TRBJ2-7; D is unclear. Trimming left V 3 bases short and J 2 bases short, with 14 bases between. The CDR3 runs 15 residues. The V gene's germline CDR1 is MNHEY and CDR2 SMNVEV (reference sequence). The CDR3 nucleotides read TGTGCCAGCAGTTTGATCTCAGGCCCCCCCTACGAGCAGTACTTC. Its translation is CASSLISGPPYEQYF.

J is TRBJ2-2 and V is TRBV29-1; TRBD1 is a possible D gene (5 bases). Between the trimmed V and J ends, which lost 6 bases and 3 bases, there was a span of 14 bases. The CDR3 has 14 residues. The germline gives CDR1 SQVTM, CDR2 ANQGSEA. For the CDR3, the DNA is TGCAGCGTCCGATTGACAGCCGACACCGGGGAGCTGTTTTTT. It encodes CSVRLTADTGELFF.

Only a few counts were recorded for this clone. This chain uses TRBV28 with TRBJ1-5; tentatively, D is TRBD1 (6 bases). Germline V gene lookup returns CDR1 MDHEN and CDR2 SYDVKM. V dropped 5 bases and J dropped 1 base, with 15 bases sitting between them. The CDR3 is 16 amino acids. This chain's CDR3 is CASSPAGQGSNQPQHF. The CDR3, as DNA: TGTGCCAGCAGTCCAGCCGGGCAGGGGAGCAATCAGCCCCAGCATTTT.

V usage is TRBV14 and J usage is TRBJ2-5; 7 nucleotides align to TRBD1. The germline gives CDR1 SGHDN, CDR2 FVKESK. V gave up 0 bases and J gave up 5 bases; unmatched junction bases: 6. The CDR3 is 15 residues long. The DNA for the CDR3 is TGTGCCAGCAGCCAAGATCGAGGGGGCGTCGAGACCCAGTACTTC. It specifies CASSQDRGGVETQYF.

The rearrangement joins TRBV9 to TRBJ2-3, with a tentative D call TRBD2 (6 bases). The CDR3 covers 14 residues. V shed 2 bases and J shed 2 bases, with 9 bases lying between them. Germline CDR1 reads SGDLS; CDR2 reads YYNGEE. CDR3 amino acids: CASSVGTFTDTQYF. Written as DNA, the CDR3 is TGTGCCAGCAGCGTCGGGACTTTCACAGATACGCAGTATTTT.

V is TRBV7-3 and J is TRBJ2-2; 15 positions agree with TRBD2. J lost 6 bases, V lost 0 bases, and 8 bases had no gene match. The CDR3 is 19 amino acids. CDR1 SGHTA and CDR2 FQGTGA come from the germline V gene. The CDR3 DNA reads TGTGCCAGCAGCTTAACTTCGAGGACTAGCGGGAGGGCCGCCGGGGAGCTGTTTTTT. This sequence encodes CASSLTSRTSGRAAGELFF.